The 3 T cell receptor beta chains listed next were all sequenced from one sample in a study of blood T cell repertoires in COVID-19. The data were produced by immunoSEQ multiplex PCR, yet TCRdb's version contains in-frame clones alone and is incomplete. The table lists 180,000 or so clones, about nine tenths of them singletons. Specimen: peripheral blood. Receptor source: a man between 65 and 85 years old with acute or convalescent COVID-19.

For this clone: The sample holds other DNA sequences that translate to the same CDR3. The chain has TRBV2 and TRBJ2-7; TRBD1 agrees at 7 bases. CDR3 length equals 12 residues. From germline, CDR1 is SNHLY and CDR2 FYNNEI. Trimming took 4 bases from V and 3 from J; bases not matched to a gene: 0. The CDR3 region is CASSGQGYEQYF. DNA for the CDR3: TGTGCCAGCAGTGGACAGGGCTACGAGCAGTACTTC.

The chain links TRBV2 to TRBJ2-3, with 7 bases aligning to TRBD1. This CDR3 is built from 14 residues. The J segment lost 0 bases and the V segment lost 3 bases, leaving 0 bases of the junction unmatched. Germline V gene data show CDR1 as SNHLY and CDR2 as FYNNEI. The CDR3 loop is CASSEDRSTDTQYF. The CDR3 DNA reads TGTGCCAGCAGTGAGGACAGGAGCACAGATACGCAGTATTTT.

This chain uses TRBV4-3 with TRBJ2-3; D unresolved. V was cut by 2 bases and J by 0 bases, with 9 bases left in between. The CDR3 loop spans 15 amino acids. Germline V CDR1 and CDR2: LGHNA, YSLEER. For the CDR3, the DNA is TGCGCCAGCAGCCAACTCTCAGGTAGCACAGATACGCAGTATTTT. This gives the protein CASSQLSGSTDTQYF.